This entry features one T cell receptor gamma chain sequence. Its target is unknown. Other DNA variants within this sample encode the same CDR3. V lost 0 bases and J lost 11; bases outside the gene matches: 3. Germline CDR1 EGSNGY, CDR2 YDSYNSKV. This CDR3 region has 12 residues. The entry originates in a study of Vδ1+ human thymocytes. Study-wide points: Thymic TRG and TRD repertoires appeared highly polyclonal, with Gaussian CDR3 length distributions.

Sequences come from RNA converted to cDNA by reverse transcription. CDR3 amplicons came from multiplex PCR with pooled V-gene forward and constant-region reverse primers. TCRdb reanalyzed the multiplex PCR reads using CATT. In the table there are about 22,000 gamma-chain clones, about 13% of which are singletons. What was sequenced was Vdelta1+ gamma-delta thymocytes from the thymus. Subset meaning: FACS-sorted CD3+ TCRalphabeta- TCRVdelta1+ TCRVdelta2- thymocytes. The TCR was taken from a child less than two years old who had congenital heart surgery. The chain has TRGV2 and TRGJP2. Here the CDR3 DNA reads TGTGCCACCTGGGACGGGCGATGGATCAAGACGTTT. This sequence encodes CATWDGRWIKTF.